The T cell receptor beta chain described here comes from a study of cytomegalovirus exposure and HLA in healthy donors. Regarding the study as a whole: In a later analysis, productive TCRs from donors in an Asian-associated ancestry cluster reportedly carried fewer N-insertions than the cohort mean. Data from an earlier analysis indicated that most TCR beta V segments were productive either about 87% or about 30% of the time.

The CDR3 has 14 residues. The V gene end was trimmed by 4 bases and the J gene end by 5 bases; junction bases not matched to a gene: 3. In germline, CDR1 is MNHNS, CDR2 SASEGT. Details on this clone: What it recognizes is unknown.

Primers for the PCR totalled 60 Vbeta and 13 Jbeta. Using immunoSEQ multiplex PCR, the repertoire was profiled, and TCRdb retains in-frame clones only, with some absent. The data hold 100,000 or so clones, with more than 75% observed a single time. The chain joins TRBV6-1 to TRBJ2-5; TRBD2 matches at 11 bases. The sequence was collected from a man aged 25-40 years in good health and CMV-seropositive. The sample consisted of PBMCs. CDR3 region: CASSGLAGGETQYF. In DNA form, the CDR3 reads TGTGCCAGCAGTGGGTTAGCGGGGGGGGAGACCCAGTACTTC.